The 18 T cell receptor beta chains given below trace back to one sample, sequenced in a study of T cell responses to AZD1222 COVID-19 vaccine. TCRdb's copy holds only in-frame clones and misses some; the assay was immunoSEQ multiplex PCR. The sample has more than 95,000 clones, 92% seen once; the top ten hold 1.1%. The material sequenced was peripheral blood, taken on day 0 of AZD1222 vaccination. The receptors shown here come from an adult in good health.

The V and J genes are TRBV2 and TRBJ1-4, with a possible D match to TRBD1 (5 bases). With 3 bases removed from V and 8 bases from J, the gap between germline ends came to 16 bases. CDR1 and CDR2 from the germline V gene are SNHLY and FYNNEI. This CDR3 has 15 amino acids. CDR3 in DNA: TGTGCCAGCAGTGATCAGGGAGCCGGTCAGGAAAAACTGTTTTTT. It encodes CASSDQGAGQEKLFF.

The chain joins TRBV11-2 to TRBJ2-7, with TRBD2 as a possible D gene (6 bases). The CDR3 is made up of 15 amino acids. With 1 base removed from V and 6 bases from J, the gap between germline ends came to 16 bases. Germline values: CDR1 SGHAT, CDR2 FQNNGV. CDR3 sequence: CASSLAGGKAFEQYF. The DNA for the CDR3 is TGTGCCAGCAGCTTAGCCGGGGGTAAGGCATTCGAGCAGTACTTC. Full variable domain (remainder filled in from reference TRBV11-2 and TRBJ2-7): EAGVAQSPRYKIIEKRQSVAFWCNPISGHATLYWYQQILGQGPKLLIQFQNNGVVDDSQLPKDRFSAERLKGVDSTLKIQPAKLEDSAVYLCASSLAGGKAFEQYFGPGTRLTVT.

The rearrangement uses TRBV5-1 and TRBJ2-1, with D perhaps TRBD2 (6 bases). CDR3 length equals 14 residues. Germline V gene sequence: CDR1 SGHRS, CDR2 YFSETQ. Trimming cost V 4 bases and J 7 bases, with 15 bases left between them. The CDR3 region has the DNA TGCGCCAGCAGCCCGGGACTGACGGGAAATGAGCAGTTCTTC. Its protein product is CASSPGLTGNEQFF.

Only one count was recorded for this clone. The V gene is TRBV14, the J gene TRBJ2-3, with no clear D. Germline-derived CDR1 and CDR2 are SGHDN and FVKESK. This CDR3 region has 11 residues. V dropped 1 base and J dropped 10 bases, with 6 bases sitting between them. The CDR3 DNA sequence: TGTGCCAGCAGCCAAGGGCCGGCGCAGTATTTT. The encoded protein is CASSQGPAQYF. The full variable domain, in which reference TRBV14 and TRBJ2-3 provide the parts outside the CDR3, is EAGVTQFPSHSVIEKGQTVTLRCDPISGHDNLYWYRRVMGKEIKFLLHFVKESKQDESGMPNNRFLAERTGGTYSTLKVQPAELEDSGVYFCASSQGPAQYFGPGTRLTVL.

The chain carries TRBV10-3 and TRBJ2-3; D perhaps matches TRBD2 (6 bases). The V gene lost 7 bases and the J gene lost 3 bases, with 11 bases spanning the gap. The CDR3 covers 13 residues. The V gene's germline CDR1 is ENHRY and CDR2 SYGVKD. The CDR3 region is CAITRSGTDTQYF. CDR3 nucleotides: TGTGCCATCACTCGTAGCGGAACAGATACGCAGTATTTT.

This clone has a single count. The chain employs TRBV28 and TRBJ2-1; D call uncertain. Germline V gene sequence: CDR1 MDHEN, CDR2 SYDVKM. This CDR3 spans 13 amino acids. The V gene lost 2 bases and the J gene lost 10 bases, with 12 bases spanning the gap. The CDR3 coding sequence is TGTGCCAGCAGTTTAAACAGACTTATGGAGCAGTTCTTC. Residues: CASSLNRLMEQFF.

V is TRBV7-2 and J is TRBJ2-1, with D possibly matching TRBD1 (5 bases). With 2 bases removed from V and 1 base from J, the gap between germline ends came to 15 bases. This CDR3 has 17 amino acids. Germline loops: CDR1 SGHTA, CDR2 FQGNSA. CDR3 nucleotide sequence: TGTGCCAGCAGCTTAAGTCCCGCGTACAGGTCCTACAATGAGCAGTTCTTC. This translates into CASSLSPAYRSYNEQFF.

This clone is a singleton in its sample. V is TRBV12-3 or TRBV12-4 and J is TRBJ2-3; D not resolved. V shed 5 bases and J shed 4 bases, with 10 bases lying between them. The CDR3 is 13 amino acids. The DNA for the CDR3 is TGTGCCAGCAGTCCACTTGGCCCAGATACGCAGTATTTT. It yields the protein CASSPLGPDTQYF.

V usage is TRBV28 and J usage is TRBJ1-5, with D perhaps TRBD1 (6 bases). Germline V gene sequence: CDR1 MDHEN, CDR2 SYDVKM. Trimming removed 2 bases at V and 4 bases at J, with 12 bases between. The CDR3 covers 15 residues. CDR3 in DNA: TGTGCCAGCAGTTTAGGGAGGGGGGTTAATCAGCCCCAGCATTTT. Residues: CASSLGRGVNQPQHF. The complete variable domain, with remaining parts taken from reference TRBV28 and TRBJ1-5, reads DVKVTQSSRYLVKRTGEKVFLECVQDMDHENMFWYRQDPGLGLRLIYFSYDVKMKEKGDIPEGYSVSREKKERFSLILESASTNQTSMYLCASSLGRGVNQPQHFGDGTRLSIL.

V gene TRBV10-3 combines with J gene TRBJ1-1; 10 positions match TRBD1. CDR1 ENHRY and CDR2 SYGVKD come from the germline V gene. This CDR3 is built from 16 residues. The trim removed 6 bases at V and 0 bases at J, leaving 7 bases unmatched. The CDR3 reads CAISPRQGAMNTEAFF. In DNA form, the CDR3 reads TGTGCCATCAGCCCACGACAGGGGGCTATGAACACTGAAGCTTTCTTT.

The chain uses TRBV27 and TRBJ1-5; a weak D match, TRBD1 (6 bases). This CDR3 has 16 amino acids. V was pared by 6 bases and J by 2 bases, with 17 bases between. Germline V gene lookup returns CDR1 MNHEY and CDR2 SMNVEV (reference sequence). In nucleotides, the CDR3 is TGTGCCAGCAGGGGGGACAAAGTTCAGGGCAATCAGCCCCAGCATTTT. Translation: CASRGDKVQGNQPQHF.

This clone has only a few counts. CDR3 in DNA: TGTGCCAGCAGCTTAAGCGGGGCAGGGGCGGGGGATACGCAGTATTTT. It encodes CASSLSGAGAGDTQYF. V is TRBV7-3 and J is TRBJ2-3, with D possibly being TRBD1 or TRBD2 (6 bases each). Germline values: CDR1 SGHTA, CDR2 FQGTGA. The CDR3 runs to 16 residues. Trimming stripped 1 base from V and 6 bases from J, with 17 bases between.

The rearrangement links TRBV6-1 to TRBJ1-1, with D unclear. The germline V gene encodes CDR1 MNHNS and CDR2 SASEGT. The CDR3 is 12 amino acids. Trimming cost V 3 bases and J 10 bases, with 12 bases left between them. The chain's CDR3 is CASSDSGIGAFF. DNA for the CDR3: TGTGCCAGCAGTGATTCGGGGATAGGAGCTTTCTTT.

The chain couples TRBV7-9 to TRBJ2-7; 10 bases match TRBD2. The junction had 6 bases not matched to a gene; V was cut back by 6 bases and J by 4 bases. This CDR3 spans 14 amino acids. The V gene's germline CDR1 is SEHNR and CDR2 FQNEAQ (reference sequence). CDR3 sequence: CASRPSGSSYEQYF. CDR3 DNA: TGTGCCAGCAGACCTAGCGGGAGTTCGTACGAGCAGTACTTC.

This chain uses TRBV18 with TRBJ2-3; D unresolved. Germline loops: CDR1 KGHSH, CDR2 LQKENI. Trimming stripped 2 bases from V and 0 bases from J, with 18 bases between. The CDR3 covers 18 residues. The CDR3 DNA follows: TGTGCCAGCTCACCAACTGTGACGGGTCAATCCAGCACAGATACGCAGTATTTT. Translation: CASSPTVTGQSSTDTQYF.

The gene calls are TRBV7-9 and TRBJ2-1, with unresolved D. This CDR3 contains 12 residues. Per germline, CDR1 SEHNR and CDR2 FQNEAQ (reference sequence). The germline V and J ends were trimmed by 2 bases and 7 bases, with 6 bases remaining between them. This chain's CDR3 is CASSLSVNEQFF. CDR3 DNA sequence: TGTGCCAGCAGCTTATCAGTTAATGAGCAGTTCTTC.

This chain connects TRBV5-1 to TRBJ2-7; 10 nucleotides align to TRBD1. The CDR3 sequence is 14 residues long. Losses at the gene ends were 2 bases for V and 5 bases for J; bases not matched to a gene: 4. Germline V gene lookup returns CDR1 SGHRS and CDR2 YFSETQ. CDR3 bases: TGCGCCAGCAGCTTTGGACAGGGGGGCCACGAGCAGTACTTC. Translation gives CASSFGQGGHEQYF.

This chain connects TRBV27 to TRBJ1-5, with no clear D. The germline V gene encodes CDR1 MNHEY and CDR2 SMNVEV (reference sequence). Deletions cut 4 bases from V and 4 bases from J, with 8 bases between. CDR3 size: 13 residues. CDR3 loop: CASSWQLNQPQHF. CDR3 DNA sequence: TGTGCCAGCAGTTGGCAGCTTAATCAGCCCCAGCATTTT.